This T cell receptor (beta chain) is drawn from a study of T cells in Graves' hyperthyroidism and ophthalmopathy. Study-level findings and limits: For ophthalmopathy, model prediction preceded onset by a median around six months.

Using RNA transcripts as the source, TCR beta CDR3 regions were amplified. First-round RT-PCR of the TCR CDR3 relied on the HTBI primer set. TCRdb reanalysed the multiplex PCR reads using MiXCR and keeps one entry per CDR3 protein. The sample lists over 400,000 distinct CDR3 sequences; approximately 22% were seen once. Disease duration was under 3 months in the ophthalmopathy patients, who also had a Clinical Activity Score of at least 3 and a NOSPECS grade of at least 4. Clinical symptoms, serum thyroxine and TRAb, thyroid ultrasound and orbital computed tomography were used for the diagnoses. PBMCs were collected from an approximately 10 ml volume of fresh peripheral blood. This clonotype was observed many times. What it recognizes is unknown. This TCR came from a woman aged 70-85 years with Graves' ophthalmopathy. Material for sequencing was blood.

CDR3 nucleotide sequence: TGTGCCAGCAGGCACAGGGATGGCACAGATACGCAGTATTTT. Amino acid sequence: CASRHRDGTDTQYF. The rearrangement links TRBV7-9 to TRBJ2-3; D might be TRBD1 (6 bases). This CDR3 comprises 14 residues. Trimming pared 6 bases from V and 1 base from J, leaving 11 bases between. The germline gives CDR1 SEHNR, CDR2 FQNEAQ (reference sequence).